This is a list of T cell receptor beta chains from one sample in a study of cytomegalovirus exposure and HLA in healthy donors. TCRdb's copy holds only in-frame clones and misses some; the assay was immunoSEQ multiplex PCR. The sample holds about 140,000 clones. Sequencing was carried out using PBMCs. The receptors originated from a woman under 30 in good health and CMV-seronegative. Both conserved end residues are part of each CDR3. D genes are given only for firm matches.

v_gene: TRBV5-8
d_gene: TRBD1
CDR3aa: CASSYGQAAYGSNQPQHF

v_gene: TRBV10-1
d_gene: TRBD2
CDR3aa: CASSAGLDNEQFF

v_gene: TRBV18
d_gene: NA
CDR3aa: CASSPARANTGELFF

v_gene: TRBV5-6
d_gene: TRBD1
CDR3aa: CASTRGQGDYEQYF

v_gene: TRBV7-2
d_gene: TRBD2
CDR3aa: CASSRGLAEYEQYF

v_gene: TRBV25-1
d_gene: NA
CDR3aa: CASRAVGVNEQFF

v_gene: TRBV7-2
d_gene: TRBD2
CDR3aa: CASSLLLAGGSGGELFF

v_gene: TRBV5-1
d_gene: TRBD2
CDR3aa: CASRQRESTYGQYF

v_gene: TRBV4-2
d_gene: TRBD2
CDR3aa: CASSLGLGSTDTQYF

v_gene: TRBV6-6
d_gene: NA
CDR3aa: CASSYTGTNTIYF

v_gene: TRBV5-1
d_gene: TRBD1
CDR3aa: CASNGQGITNSGANVLTF